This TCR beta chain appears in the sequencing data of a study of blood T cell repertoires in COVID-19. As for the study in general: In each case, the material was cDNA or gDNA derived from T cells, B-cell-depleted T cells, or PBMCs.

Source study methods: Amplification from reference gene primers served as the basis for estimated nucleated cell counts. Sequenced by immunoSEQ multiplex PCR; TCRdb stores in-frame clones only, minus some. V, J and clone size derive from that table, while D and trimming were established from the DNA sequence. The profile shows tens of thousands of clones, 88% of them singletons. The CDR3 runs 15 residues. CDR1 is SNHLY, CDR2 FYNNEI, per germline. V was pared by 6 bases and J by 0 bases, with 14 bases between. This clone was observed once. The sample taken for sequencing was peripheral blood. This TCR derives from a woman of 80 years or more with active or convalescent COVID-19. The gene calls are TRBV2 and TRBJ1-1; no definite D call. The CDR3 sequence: CASRELQAVNTEAFF. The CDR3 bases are TGTGCCAGCAGAGAGCTACAAGCGGTGAACACTGAAGCTTTCTTT.